This T cell receptor beta chain was sequenced for a study of PD-L1 blockade in urothelial cancer. Sequencing was performed with immunoSEQ multiplex PCR; in TCRdb, only in-frame clones are kept and a portion is missing. The sample lists fewer than 45,000 clones, roughly 88% occurring once. The time point: pretreatment peripheral blood. The source is a donor aged 40 or older with urothelial cancer. The source was PBMCs, collected around atezolizumab (anti-PD-L1) treatment.

The CDR3 is CASSLFPSGSTDTQYF. The CDR3 DNA reads TGTGCCAGCAGCTTATTTCCTAGCGGGAGCACAGATACGCAGTATTTT. The chain is built from TRBV11-3 and TRBJ2-3; the match to TRBD2 covers 8 bases. Germline lookup yields CDR1 SGHNT and CDR2 YENEEA. V shed 2 bases and J 0 bases; nucleotides not matched to a gene: 4. The CDR3 is made up of 16 amino acids.